The entry that follows covers one TCR beta chain sequence. Its matching antigen is unknown. This may come from a read error, since a much larger clone is one base off. Without the conserved terminal phenylalanine or tryptophan, this CDR3 likely stems from a read error. V was cut by 4 bases and J by 3 bases, with 13 bases left in between. Germline V lookup: CDR1 LGHDT, CDR2 YNNKEL (reference sequence). CDR3 size: 14 residues. The data originate from a study of blood T cells in healthy people across ages. The use of a sample-barcoded 5' primer and a J-beta primer mix characterized a second PCR of about 7 to 12 cycles. TCRdb used MiXCR to reprocess the 5' RACE reads, holding one entry per CDR3 protein. The sample has more than 1,400,000 distinct CDR3 sequences; around 42% are singletons. Aged roughly 6 to 90, donors were systemically healthy Caucasians from Russia. Each individual donor underwent a draw of ten milliliters of peripheral blood.

Study observations and caveats: Long-lived donors exceeded aged donors in naive CD4+ cells and diversity. It was held that the diversity estimates obtained from one million T cells were underestimates.

The TCR was taken from a woman younger than 30 in good health. This rearrangement joins TRBV3-1 to TRBJ2-7, with D perhaps matching TRBD2 (5 bases). Sequencing was performed on blood. CDR3 DNA: TGTGCCAGCAGCCCCGGGGTCAGCAACTACGAGCAGTACTTG. Its protein is CASSPGVSNYEQYL.